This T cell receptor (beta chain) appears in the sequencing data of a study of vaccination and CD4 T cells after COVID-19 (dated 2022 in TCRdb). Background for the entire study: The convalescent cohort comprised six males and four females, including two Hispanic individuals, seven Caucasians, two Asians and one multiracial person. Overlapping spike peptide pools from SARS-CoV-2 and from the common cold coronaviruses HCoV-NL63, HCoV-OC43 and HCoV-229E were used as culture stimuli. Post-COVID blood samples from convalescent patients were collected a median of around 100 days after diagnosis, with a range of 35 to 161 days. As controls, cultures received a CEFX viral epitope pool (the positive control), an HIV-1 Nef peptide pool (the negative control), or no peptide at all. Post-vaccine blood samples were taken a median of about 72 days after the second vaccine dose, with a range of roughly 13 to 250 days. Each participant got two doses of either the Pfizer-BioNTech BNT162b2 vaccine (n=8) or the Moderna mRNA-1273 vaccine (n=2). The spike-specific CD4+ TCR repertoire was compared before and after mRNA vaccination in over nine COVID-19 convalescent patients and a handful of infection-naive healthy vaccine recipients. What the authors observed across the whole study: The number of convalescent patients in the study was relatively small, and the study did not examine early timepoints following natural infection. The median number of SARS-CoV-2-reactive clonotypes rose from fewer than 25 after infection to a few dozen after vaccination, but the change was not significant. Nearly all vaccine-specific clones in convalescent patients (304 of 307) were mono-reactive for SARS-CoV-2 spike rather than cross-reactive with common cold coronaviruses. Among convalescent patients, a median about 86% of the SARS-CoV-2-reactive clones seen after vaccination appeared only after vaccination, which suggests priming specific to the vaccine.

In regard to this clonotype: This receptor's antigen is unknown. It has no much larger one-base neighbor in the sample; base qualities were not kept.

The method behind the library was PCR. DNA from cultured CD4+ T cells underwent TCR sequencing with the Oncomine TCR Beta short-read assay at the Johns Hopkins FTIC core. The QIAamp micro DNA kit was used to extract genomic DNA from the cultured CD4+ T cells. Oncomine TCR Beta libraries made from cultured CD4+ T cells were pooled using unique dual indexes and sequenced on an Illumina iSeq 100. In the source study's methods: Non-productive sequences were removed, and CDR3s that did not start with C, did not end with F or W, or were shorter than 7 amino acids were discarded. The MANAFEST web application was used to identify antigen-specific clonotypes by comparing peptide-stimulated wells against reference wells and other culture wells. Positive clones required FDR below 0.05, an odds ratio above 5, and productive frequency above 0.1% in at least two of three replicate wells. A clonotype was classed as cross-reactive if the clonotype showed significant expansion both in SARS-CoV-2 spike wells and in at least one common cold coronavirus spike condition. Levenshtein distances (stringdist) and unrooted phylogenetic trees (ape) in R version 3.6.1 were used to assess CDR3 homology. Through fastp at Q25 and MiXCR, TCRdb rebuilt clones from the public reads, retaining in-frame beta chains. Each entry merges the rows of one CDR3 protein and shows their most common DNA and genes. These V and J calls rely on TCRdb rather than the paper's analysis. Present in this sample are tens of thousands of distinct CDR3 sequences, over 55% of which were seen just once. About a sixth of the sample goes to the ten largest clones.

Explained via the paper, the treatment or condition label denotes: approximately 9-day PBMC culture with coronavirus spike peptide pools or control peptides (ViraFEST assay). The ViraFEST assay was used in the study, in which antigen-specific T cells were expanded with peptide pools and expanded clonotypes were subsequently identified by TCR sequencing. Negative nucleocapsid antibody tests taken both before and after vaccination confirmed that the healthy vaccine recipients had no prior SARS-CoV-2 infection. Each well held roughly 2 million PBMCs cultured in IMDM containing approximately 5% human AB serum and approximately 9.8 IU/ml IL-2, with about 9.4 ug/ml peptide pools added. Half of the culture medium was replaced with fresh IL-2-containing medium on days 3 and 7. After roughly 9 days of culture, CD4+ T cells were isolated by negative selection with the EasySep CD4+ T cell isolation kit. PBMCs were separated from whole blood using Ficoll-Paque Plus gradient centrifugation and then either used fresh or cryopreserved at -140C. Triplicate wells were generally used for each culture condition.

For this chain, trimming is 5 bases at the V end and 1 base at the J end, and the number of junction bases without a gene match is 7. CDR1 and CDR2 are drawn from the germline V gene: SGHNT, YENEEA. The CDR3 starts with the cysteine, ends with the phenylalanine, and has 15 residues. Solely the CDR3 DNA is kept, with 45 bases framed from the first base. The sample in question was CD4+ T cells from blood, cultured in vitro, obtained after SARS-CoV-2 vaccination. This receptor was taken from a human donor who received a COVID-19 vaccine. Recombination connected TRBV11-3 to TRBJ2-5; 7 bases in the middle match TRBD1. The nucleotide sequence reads TGTGCCAGCAGCCCAAGGACAGGTAGCCAAGAGACCCAGTACTTC. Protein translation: CASSPRTGSQETQYF.